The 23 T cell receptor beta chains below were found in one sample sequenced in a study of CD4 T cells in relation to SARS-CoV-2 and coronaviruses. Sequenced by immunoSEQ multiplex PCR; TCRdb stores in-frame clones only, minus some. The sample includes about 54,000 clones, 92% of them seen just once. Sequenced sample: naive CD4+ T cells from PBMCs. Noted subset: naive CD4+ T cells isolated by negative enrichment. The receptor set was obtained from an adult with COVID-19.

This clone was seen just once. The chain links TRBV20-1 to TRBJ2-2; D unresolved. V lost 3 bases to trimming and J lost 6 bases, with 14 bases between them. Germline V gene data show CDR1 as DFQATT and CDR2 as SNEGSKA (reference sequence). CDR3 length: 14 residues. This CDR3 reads CSASAGGTAGELFF. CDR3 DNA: TGCAGTGCTAGTGCAGGCGGTACGGCCGGGGAGCTGTTTTTT.

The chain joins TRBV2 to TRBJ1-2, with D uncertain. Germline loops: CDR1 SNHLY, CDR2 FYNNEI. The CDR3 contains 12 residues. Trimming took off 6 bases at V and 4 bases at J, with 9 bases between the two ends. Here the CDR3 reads CASSSEGYGYTF. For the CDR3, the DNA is TGTGCCAGCAGCTCCGAGGGCTATGGCTACACCTTC. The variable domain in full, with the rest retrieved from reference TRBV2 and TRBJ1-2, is EPEVTQTPSHQVTQMGQEVILRCVPISNHLYFYWYRQILGQKVEFLVSFYNNEISEKSEIFDDQFSVERPDGSNFTLKIRSTKLEDSAMYFCASSSEGYGYTFGSGTRLTVV.

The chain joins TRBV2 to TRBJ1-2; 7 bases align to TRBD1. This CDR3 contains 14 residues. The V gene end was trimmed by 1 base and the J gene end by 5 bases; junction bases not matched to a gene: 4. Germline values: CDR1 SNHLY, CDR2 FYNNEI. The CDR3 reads CASSEVTGTYGYTF. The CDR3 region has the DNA TGTGCCAGCAGTGAAGTGACAGGGACTTATGGCTACACCTTC.

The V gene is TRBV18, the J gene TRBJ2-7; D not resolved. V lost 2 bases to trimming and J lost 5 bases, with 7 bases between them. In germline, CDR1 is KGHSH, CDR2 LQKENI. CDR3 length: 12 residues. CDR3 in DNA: TGTGCCAGCTCACCAGGATCCCACGAGCAGTACTTC. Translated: CASSPGSHEQYF.

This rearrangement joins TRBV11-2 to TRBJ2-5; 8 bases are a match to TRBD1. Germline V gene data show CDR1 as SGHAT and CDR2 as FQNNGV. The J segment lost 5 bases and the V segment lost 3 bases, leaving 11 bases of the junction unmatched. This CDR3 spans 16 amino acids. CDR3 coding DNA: TGTGCCAGCAGCTTGTGGCCAGGGGGCCGTGAGGAGACCCAGTACTTC. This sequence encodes CASSLWPGGREETQYF.

CDR3 sequence reads: CASSTTPGQRIYEQYF. The DNA of the CDR3 is TGTGCCAGCAGCACCACTCCGGGACAGCGTATCTACGAGCAGTACTTC. V and J are TRBV6-6 and TRBJ2-7; 7 bases line up with TRBD1. The CDR3 spans 16 residues. Germline V gives CDR1 MNHNY, CDR2 SVGAGI (reference sequence). With 6 bases clipped from V and 3 bases from J, the junction kept 14 bases outside the gene matches.

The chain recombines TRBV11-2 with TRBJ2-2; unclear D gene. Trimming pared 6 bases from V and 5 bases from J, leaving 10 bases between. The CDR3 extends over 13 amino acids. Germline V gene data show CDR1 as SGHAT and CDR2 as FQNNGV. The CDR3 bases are TGTGCCAGCAGGAGAATCGGAACCGGGGAGCTGTTTTTT. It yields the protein CASRRIGTGELFF.

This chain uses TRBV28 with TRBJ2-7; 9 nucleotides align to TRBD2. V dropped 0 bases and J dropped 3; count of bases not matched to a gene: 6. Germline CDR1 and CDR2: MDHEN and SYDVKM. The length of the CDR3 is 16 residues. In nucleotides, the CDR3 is TGTGCCAGCAGTTTATGGGCTAGCGGGGATGTCTACGAGCAGTACTTC. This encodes CASSLWASGDVYEQYF. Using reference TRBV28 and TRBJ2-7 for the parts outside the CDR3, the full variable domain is DVKVTQSSRYLVKRTGEKVFLECVQDMDHENMFWYRQDPGLGLRLIYFSYDVKMKEKGDIPEGYSVSREKKERFSLILESASTNQTSMYLCASSLWASGDVYEQYFGPGTRLTVT.

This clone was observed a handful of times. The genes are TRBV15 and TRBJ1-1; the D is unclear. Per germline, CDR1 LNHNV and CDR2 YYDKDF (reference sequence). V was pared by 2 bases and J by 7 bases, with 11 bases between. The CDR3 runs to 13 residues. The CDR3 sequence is CATSRQATDEAFF. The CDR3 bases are TGTGCCACCAGCAGACAGGCGACTGATGAAGCTTTCTTT.

The CDR3 DNA reads TGCGCCAGCAGCTTGGCCCAGACAGGGGCAGAGACCCAGTACTTC. Residues: CASSLAQTGAETQYF. This chain uses TRBV5-1 with TRBJ2-5, with 8 bases aligning to TRBD1. There are 15 residues in the CDR3. With 0 bases clipped from V and 4 bases from J, the junction kept 5 bases outside the gene matches. CDR1 and CDR2 from the germline V gene are SGHRS and YFSETQ. Using reference TRBV5-1 and TRBJ2-5 for the parts outside the CDR3, the full variable domain is KAGVTQTPRYLIKTRGQQVTLSCSPISGHRSVSWYQQTPGQGLQFLFEYFSETQRNKGNFPGRFSGRQFSNSRSEMNVSTLELGDSALYLCASSLAQTGAETQYFGPGTRLLVL.

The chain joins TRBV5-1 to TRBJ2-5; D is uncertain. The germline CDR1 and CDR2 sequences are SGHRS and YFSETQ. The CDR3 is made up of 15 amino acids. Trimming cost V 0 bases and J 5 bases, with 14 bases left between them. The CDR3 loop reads CASSLGLLGGETQYF. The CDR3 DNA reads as TGCGCCAGCAGCTTGGGGTTGTTGGGTGGTGAGACCCAGTACTTC.

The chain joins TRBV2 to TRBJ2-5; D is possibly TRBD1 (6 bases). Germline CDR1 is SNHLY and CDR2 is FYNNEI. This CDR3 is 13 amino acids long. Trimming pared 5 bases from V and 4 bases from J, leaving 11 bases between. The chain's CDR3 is CASSYRVGETQYF. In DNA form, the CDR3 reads TGTGCCAGCAGTTACAGGGTTGGAGAGACCCAGTACTTC.

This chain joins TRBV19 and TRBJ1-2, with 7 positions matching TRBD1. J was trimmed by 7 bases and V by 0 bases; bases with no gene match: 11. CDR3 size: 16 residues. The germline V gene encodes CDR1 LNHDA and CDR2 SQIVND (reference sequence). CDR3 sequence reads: CASSIDPTGPNRGYTF. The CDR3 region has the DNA TGTGCCAGTAGTATAGATCCGACAGGGCCGAATCGTGGCTACACCTTC.

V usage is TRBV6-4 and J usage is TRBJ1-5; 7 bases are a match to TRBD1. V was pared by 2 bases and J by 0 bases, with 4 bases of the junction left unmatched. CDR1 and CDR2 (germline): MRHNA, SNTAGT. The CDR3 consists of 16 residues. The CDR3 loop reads CASSDGGQYSNQPQHF. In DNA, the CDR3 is TGTGCCAGCAGTGACGGGGGACAGTATAGCAATCAGCCCCAGCATTTT.

CDR3 sequence: CASSEEEGAGLEQYF. CDR3 in DNA: TGTGCCAGCAGTGAAGAAGAGGGTGCGGGGCTCGAGCAGTACTTC. The gene calls are TRBV6-1 and TRBJ2-7; TRBD2 might be the D (6 bases). Germline CDR1 is MNHNS and CDR2 is SASEGT. The CDR3 is 15 residues long. Trimming removed 1 base from V and 6 bases from J, with 16 bases in between.

CDR3 coding DNA: TGTGCCAGCAGCCTCGGACGGCTGAACACTGAAGCTTTCTTT. It encodes CASSLGRLNTEAFF. The chain carries TRBV9 and TRBJ1-1; D is uncertain. V was cut by 4 bases and J by 0 bases, with 10 bases left in between. Per germline, CDR1 SGDLS and CDR2 YYNGEE. The CDR3 contains 14 residues.

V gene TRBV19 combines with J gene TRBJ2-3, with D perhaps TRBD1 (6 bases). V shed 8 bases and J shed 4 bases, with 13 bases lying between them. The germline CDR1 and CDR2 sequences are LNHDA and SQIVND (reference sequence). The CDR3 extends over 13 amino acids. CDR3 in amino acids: CASEGDAADTQYF. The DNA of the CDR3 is TGTGCCAGTGAGGGGGATGCTGCAGATACGCAGTATTTT.

DNA of the CDR3: TGTGCCAGCAGCCAATATGAGTACAGCCAAGAGACCCAGTACTTC. It translates to CASSQYEYSQETQYF. J is TRBJ2-5 and V is TRBV7-7; D is uncertain. CDR1 and CDR2 from the germline V gene are SSHAT and FNYEAQ (reference sequence). This CDR3 is 15 amino acids long. The V gene lost 5 bases and the J gene lost 1 base, with 14 bases spanning the gap.

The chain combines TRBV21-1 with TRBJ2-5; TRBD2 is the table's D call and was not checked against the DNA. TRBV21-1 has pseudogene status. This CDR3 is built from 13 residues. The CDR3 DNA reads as TGTGCCAGCAGCAAAGGCGGGAGGGAGACCCAGTACTTC. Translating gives CASSKGGRETQYF.

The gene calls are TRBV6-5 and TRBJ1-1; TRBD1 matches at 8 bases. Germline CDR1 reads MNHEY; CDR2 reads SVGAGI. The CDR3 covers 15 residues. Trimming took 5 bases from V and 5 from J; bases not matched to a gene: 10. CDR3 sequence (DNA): TGTGCCAGCAGTACACAGGGGGTTGTTCGGACTGAAGCTTTCTTT. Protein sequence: CASSTQGVVRTEAFF.

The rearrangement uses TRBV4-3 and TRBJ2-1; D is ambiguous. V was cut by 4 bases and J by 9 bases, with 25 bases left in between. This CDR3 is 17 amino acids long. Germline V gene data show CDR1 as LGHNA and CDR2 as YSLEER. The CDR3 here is CASSLQMSTDPRGEQFF. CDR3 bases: TGCGCCAGCAGCCTCCAGATGTCCACAGACCCCCGAGGTGAGCAGTTCTTC.

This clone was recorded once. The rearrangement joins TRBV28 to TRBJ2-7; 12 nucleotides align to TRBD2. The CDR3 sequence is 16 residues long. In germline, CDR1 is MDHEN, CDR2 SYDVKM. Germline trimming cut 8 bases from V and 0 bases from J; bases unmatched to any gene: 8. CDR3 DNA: TGTGCCAGCGGGACTAGCGGGTACCACTTCTCCTACGAGCAGTACTTC. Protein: CASGTSGYHFSYEQYF. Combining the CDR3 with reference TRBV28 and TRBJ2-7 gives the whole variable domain DVKVTQSSRYLVKRTGEKVFLECVQDMDHENMFWYRQDPGLGLRLIYFSYDVKMKEKGDIPEGYSVSREKKERFSLILESASTNQTSMYLCASGTSGYHFSYEQYFGPGTRLTVT.

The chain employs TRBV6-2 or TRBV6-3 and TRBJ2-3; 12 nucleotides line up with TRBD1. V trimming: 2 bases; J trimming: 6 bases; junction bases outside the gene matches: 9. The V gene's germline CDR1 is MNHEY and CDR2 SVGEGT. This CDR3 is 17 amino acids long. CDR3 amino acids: CASSYVMRDRGQDTQYF. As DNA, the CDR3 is TGTGCCAGCAGTTACGTCATGCGGGACAGGGGGCAGGATACGCAGTATTTT.